These 26 T cell receptor beta chains were all obtained from the same sample, sequenced in a study of blood T cell repertoires in COVID-19. Libraries were prepared by immunoSEQ multiplex PCR; TCRdb keeps only in-frame clonotypes and omits some of them. The repertoire holds around 80,000 clones, with 65% to 85% as singletons. The specimen sequenced was peripheral blood. Source of these receptors: a woman aged 80 or older with active or convalescent COVID-19.

This chain links TRBV5-1 with TRBJ1-2; 9 bases match TRBD1. Germline V gene lookup returns CDR1 SGHRS and CDR2 YFSETQ. V trimming: 3 bases; J trimming: 7 bases; junction bases outside the gene matches: 10. CDR3 length: 15 amino acids. This chain's CDR3 is CASSSMDRGVAGYTF. The CDR3 nucleotides read TGCGCCAGCAGCTCGATGGACAGGGGCGTAGCTGGCTACACCTTC.

The chain carries TRBV5-5 and TRBJ2-7; TRBD2 aligns across 14 bases. Germline-derived CDR1 and CDR2 are SGHKS and YYEKEE (reference sequence). V lost 2 bases and J lost 3; bases outside the gene matches: 4. The CDR3 is made up of 16 amino acids. Written as DNA, the CDR3 is TGTGCCAGCAGCTTAACCGGGACTAGCGGGGGCTACGAGCAGTACTTC. This translates into CASSLTGTSGGYEQYF.

The rearrangement joins TRBV9 to TRBJ2-2; no clear D. CDR1 and CDR2 (germline): SGDLS, YYNGEE. The CDR3 covers 15 residues. With 0 bases removed from V and 7 bases from J, the gap between germline ends came to 13 bases. The CDR3 sequence is CASSVGGGNVGELFF. The CDR3 region has the DNA TGTGCCAGCAGCGTAGGAGGCGGAAACGTCGGGGAGCTGTTTTTT.

The J gene is TRBJ2-3, the V gene TRBV5-5; D is unresolved. Germline lookup yields CDR1 SGHKS and CDR2 YYEKEE (reference sequence). This CDR3 comprises 12 residues. The V gene lost 3 bases and the J gene lost 3 bases, with 5 bases spanning the gap. The CDR3 sequence: CASSYITDTQYF. The DNA for the CDR3 is TGTGCCAGCAGCTATATAACAGATACGCAGTATTTT. The full variable domain, completed using reference TRBV5-5 and TRBJ2-3, is DAGVTQSPTHLIKTRGQQVTLRCSPISGHKSVSWYQQVLGQGPQFIFQYYEKEERGRGNFPDRFSARQFPNYSSELNVNALLLGDSALYLCASSYITDTQYFGPGTRLTVL.

Note on this clone: A junction end diverges from the germline sequence, so it may reflect a read error. This chain links TRBV9 with TRBJ2-1; no clear D. Germline CDR1 reads SGDLS; CDR2 reads YYNGEE. The CDR3 covers 13 residues. CDR3: CASSVSPYNEQFF. In DNA form, the CDR3 reads TGTGCCAGCAGCGTGAGCCCCTATAATGAGCAGTTCTTC.

CDR3 amino acids: CASRLPGLAGGPMPDTQYF. CDR3 nucleotide sequence: TGTGCCAGCAGGCTTCCGGGACTAGCGGGAGGACCGATGCCGGATACGCAGTATTTT. The chain has TRBV27 and TRBJ2-3, with TRBD2 matching 15 bases. Germline CDR1 is MNHEY and CDR2 is SMNVEV (reference sequence). V lost 6 bases, J lost 6 bases, and 16 bases stayed unmatched. The CDR3 sequence is 19 residues long.

Only one count was recorded for this clone. This sequence joins TRBV2 and TRBJ1-4; no clear D. Trimming removed 4 bases at V and 16 bases at J, with 13 bases between. The CDR3 contains 11 residues. CDR1 is SNHLY, CDR2 FYNNEI, per germline. The CDR3 loop reads CASSGSGRPFF. For the CDR3, the DNA is TGTGCCAGCAGTGGAAGCGGACGGCCGTTTTTT.

J is TRBJ2-7 and V is TRBV12-3 or TRBV12-4; the D is unclear. V lost 6 bases and J 4 bases, leaving 10 bases between the germline ends. The CDR3 totals 12 residues. The CDR3 here is CASSLRWYEQYF. The CDR3 bases are TGTGCCAGCAGCCTACGCTGGTACGAGCAGTACTTC.

The chain has TRBV7-9 and TRBJ1-2; D uncertain. The CDR3 is 12 amino acids. V lost 4 bases and J lost 3, with 6 bases in between. CDR1 SEHNR and CDR2 FQNEAQ come from the germline V gene (reference sequence). CDR3 sequence (DNA): TGTGCCAGCAGCTCCATTGACTATGGCTACACCTTC. It translates to CASSSIDYGYTF.

The gene calls are TRBV18 and TRBJ2-5, with unresolved D. Germline CDR1 is KGHSH and CDR2 is LQKENI. There are 15 residues in the CDR3. Between the trimmed V and J ends, which lost 3 bases and 2 bases, there was a span of 13 bases. Here the CDR3 DNA reads TGTGCCAGCTCACCCAAAACGGCCAGGCAAGAGACCCAGTACTTC. Translation gives CASSPKTARQETQYF.

This chain links TRBV7-3 with TRBJ2-7; TRBD2 matches at 13 bases. CDR3 length: 15 residues. J gave up 2 bases and V 3 bases, and 1 base lay outside the gene matches. From germline, CDR1 is SGHTA and CDR2 FQGTGA. DNA for the CDR3: TGTGCCAGCAGCTTGGGACTAGCGGGGACCTACGAGCAGTACTTC. This codes for CASSLGLAGTYEQYF.

This chain connects TRBV6-1 to TRBJ2-4, with no clear D. The CDR3 loop spans 13 amino acids. The germline V gene has CDR1 MNHNS and CDR2 SASEGT. V shed 2 bases and J shed 13 bases, with 15 bases lying between them. The chain's CDR3 is CASSEINPGSQYF. The CDR3 DNA follows: TGTGCCAGCAGTGAAATAAATCCCGGGTCCCAGTACTTC.

The J gene is TRBJ1-1, the V gene TRBV11-3; D not resolved. V was cut by 1 base and J by 4 bases, with 13 bases left in between. The germline CDR1 and CDR2 sequences are SGHNT and YENEEA. CDR3 length: 15 amino acids. CDR3 in DNA: TGTGCCAGCAGCTTAGCTTTGGGAGATCTCACTGAAGCTTTCTTT. It codes for CASSLALGDLTEAFF.

The rearrangement links TRBV4-1 to TRBJ2-1, with D maybe TRBD1 (5 bases). CDR1 is MGHRA, CDR2 YSYEKL, per germline. V lost 0 bases to trimming and J lost 6 bases, with 12 bases between them. The CDR3 consists of 15 residues. The CDR3 nucleotides are TGCGCCAGCAGCCAAGAAGGGGCCGGCTTCAATGAGCAGTTCTTC. This gives the protein CASSQEGAGFNEQFF.

By share, this clone counts as medium-sized. The CDR3 DNA is TGTGCCAGCAGCTTAGGGTATGACACGAGGAACACTGAAGCTTTCTTT. It codes for CASSLGYDTRNTEAFF. This chain uses TRBV7-6 with TRBJ1-1; D is ambiguous. The CDR3 is 16 residues long. V dropped 1 base and J dropped 1 base, with 13 bases sitting between them. The germline gives CDR1 SGHVS, CDR2 FNYEAQ.

The chain has TRBV25-1 and TRBJ1-4, with 8 bases lining up with TRBD1. The V and J ends lost 6 bases and 4 bases, in that order; junction bases with no gene match: 4. Germline V gene sequence: CDR1 MGHDK, CDR2 SYGVNS. The CDR3 is 14 amino acids. The CDR3 here is CASRGQGYNEKLFF. In DNA form, the CDR3 reads TGTGCCAGCAGAGGACAGGGATATAATGAAAAACTGTTTTTT.

The chain links TRBV18 to TRBJ1-2; D perhaps matches TRBD1 (5 bases). Trimming stripped 0 bases from V and 4 bases from J, with 18 bases between. Germline-derived CDR1 and CDR2 are KGHSH and LQKENI. CDR3 length: 17 residues. CDR3 protein: CASSPPRFAGQIYGYTF. CDR3 coding DNA: TGTGCCAGCTCACCACCGCGCTTTGCAGGGCAAATCTATGGCTACACCTTC.

V and J are TRBV29-1 and TRBJ2-1, with 9 bases identical to TRBD2. This CDR3 is built from 14 residues. Trimming took 4 bases from V and 6 from J; bases not matched to a gene: 7. Germline V gives CDR1 SQVTM, CDR2 ANQGSEA. CDR3 nucleotides: TGCAGCGTTGGGGGTAGCGGGAGCCCCAATGAGCAGTTCTTC. Protein sequence: CSVGGSGSPNEQFF.

The rearrangement joins TRBV11-2 to TRBJ2-3, with a weak D call TRBD2 (5 bases). The CDR3 is 14 amino acids. The germline gives CDR1 SGHAT, CDR2 FQNNGV. With 5 bases removed from V and 2 bases from J, the gap between germline ends came to 11 bases. The DNA for the CDR3 is TGTGCCAGCAGCGGAGGACCCTCCACAGATACGCAGTATTTT. Its translation is CASSGGPSTDTQYF.

The V and J genes are TRBV10-2 and TRBJ1-2; D might be TRBD1 (6 bases). The germline V and J ends were trimmed by 6 bases and 5 bases, with 13 bases remaining between them. This CDR3 comprises 13 residues. CDR1 WSHSY and CDR2 SAAADI come from the germline V gene. The CDR3 nucleotides read TGCGCCAGCAGACCCGGTACAGGGTATGGCTACACCTTC. It yields the protein CASRPGTGYGYTF.

This clone has a handful of counts. This rearrangement joins TRBV3-1 (or the pseudogene TRBV3-2) to TRBJ1-2; 10 bases agree with TRBD1. The CDR3 sequence is 15 residues long. In germline, CDR1 is LGHDT, CDR2 YNNKEL (reference sequence). The trim removed 4 bases at V and 2 bases at J, leaving 4 bases unmatched. This chain's CDR3 is CASSPRDRGNYGYTF. CDR3 in DNA: TGTGCCAGCAGCCCGCGGGACAGGGGAAACTATGGCTACACCTTC.

The rearrangement uses TRBV7-9 and TRBJ1-1, with 8 bases that match TRBD1. The germline gives CDR1 SEHNR, CDR2 FQNEAQ (reference sequence). Unmatched junction bases numbered 10, after V lost 5 bases and J lost 5 bases. The CDR3 is 15 residues long. CDR3 bases: TGTGCCAGCAGCATACCCGGACAGGGTTTGACTGAAGCTTTCTTT. Encoded protein: CASSIPGQGLTEAFF.

The V gene is TRBV5-6, the J gene TRBJ1-2; D possibly corresponds to TRBD1 (5 bases). This CDR3 is 13 amino acids long. V was clipped by 1 base and J by 4 bases, with 8 bases between them. The germline gives CDR1 SGHDT, CDR2 YYEEEE. This CDR3 is CASSLQGFYGYTF. In DNA, the CDR3 is TGTGCCAGCAGCTTGCAGGGTTTCTATGGCTACACCTTC.

This chain links TRBV7-3 with TRBJ2-1; TRBD2 might be the D (6 bases). The V gene's germline CDR1 is SGHTA and CDR2 FQGTGA. V was shortened by 4 bases and J by 0 bases, with 10 bases between the two germline ends. The CDR3 loop spans 15 amino acids. CDR3 region: CASSSGTDSYNEQFF. As DNA, the CDR3 is TGTGCCAGCAGCTCAGGGACTGACTCCTACAATGAGCAGTTCTTC.

A single count supports this clone. This rearrangement joins TRBV5-6 to TRBJ1-3, with TRBD1 matching 7 bases. Germline assignment: CDR1 SGHDT and CDR2 YYEEEE. Trimming took 4 bases from V and 2 from J; bases not matched to a gene: 3. The CDR3 totals 14 residues. CDR3 DNA: TGTGCCAGCAGCCAACAGGGGACTGGAAACACCATATATTTT. Translation: CASSQQGTGNTIYF.

This chain connects TRBV7-2 to TRBJ2-1, with 9 bases that match TRBD2. CDR3 length equals 16 residues. CDR1 SGHTA and CDR2 FQGNSA come from the germline V gene. With 1 base clipped from V and 3 bases from J, the junction kept 4 bases outside the gene matches. Here the CDR3 reads CASSLVSSGDYNEQFF. DNA of the CDR3: TGTGCCAGCAGCTTAGTTTCTAGCGGGGACTACAATGAGCAGTTCTTC.